These 25 T cell receptor beta chains originate from one sample sequenced in a study of blood T cell repertoires in COVID-19. The repertoire was sequenced with immunoSEQ multiplex PCR; TCRdb's copy has only in-frame clones and lacks some. Of 150,000 to 200,000 clones detected, almost 80% appear once; the ten largest clones hold about 26%. Sequencing used peripheral blood. The source of these receptors is a woman in her 70s with acute or convalescent COVID-19.

The gene calls are TRBV6-5 and TRBJ2-1; 7 bases match TRBD2. Germline loops: CDR1 MNHEY, CDR2 SVGAGI. The CDR3 runs 13 residues. Losses at the gene ends were 6 bases for V and 4 bases for J; bases not matched to a gene: 3. CDR3 loop: CASRSGKYNEQFF. In DNA form, the CDR3 reads TGTGCCAGCAGAAGCGGGAAATACAATGAGCAGTTCTTC.

The genes are TRBV5-1 and TRBJ2-2, with D possibly being TRBD1 (6 bases). V lost 0 bases, J lost 10 bases, and 19 bases lay in between. Germline V gene lookup returns CDR1 SGHRS and CDR2 YFSETQ. The CDR3 is 16 amino acids. The DNA of the CDR3 is TGCGCCAGCAGCTTGGCCGGACAGTTGGGGGTGGAGGAGCTGTTTTTT. Protein product: CASSLAGQLGVEELFF.

The table lists this clone with a few counts. V and J are TRBV5-4 and TRBJ2-7, with a weak D call TRBD2 (5 bases). Between the trimmed V and J ends, which lost 0 bases and 3 bases, there was a span of 7 bases. The length of the CDR3 is 13 residues. Germline CDR1 reads SGHNT; CDR2 reads YYREEE (reference sequence). The CDR3 DNA sequence: TGTGCCAGCAGCTTGGTGGGAGACTACGAGCAGTACTTC. It specifies CASSLVGDYEQYF.

This clone came up a few times. The chain employs TRBV15 and TRBJ2-7, with TRBD1 matching over 7 bases. The CDR3 is 15 amino acids. V shed 3 bases and J 6 bases; nucleotides not matched to a gene: 11. Germline CDR1 and CDR2: LNHNV and YYDKDF (reference sequence). The CDR3 region has the DNA TGTGCCACCAGCAGGGTAGACAGGGAACGATCCGAGCAGTACTTC. Amino acid sequence: CATSRVDRERSEQYF.

This chain joins TRBV7-2 and TRBJ2-5; TRBD2 agrees at 8 bases. Trimming cost V 2 bases and J 5 bases; bases outside gene matches: 10. Per the germline V gene, CDR1 is SGHTA and CDR2 is FQGNSA. The CDR3 is 16 residues long. The DNA of the CDR3 is TGTGCCAGCAGCTTACGCTTCAGCGGGAGCGGGGAGACCCAGTACTTC. Protein: CASSLRFSGSGETQYF.

In this sample, this clone turned up once. The chain employs TRBV18 and TRBJ2-7; 11 bases map to TRBD1. The CDR3 length is 15 residues. Germline CDR1 and CDR2: KGHSH and LQKENI. V lost 3 bases, J lost 5 bases, and 6 bases stayed unmatched. This CDR3 is CASSPTGTGGDEQYF. The CDR3 DNA reads TGTGCCAGCTCACCCACCGGGACAGGGGGAGACGAGCAGTACTTC. The full variable domain, its missing parts supplied by reference TRBV18 and TRBJ2-7, is NAGVMQNPRHLVRRRGQEARLRCSPMKGHSHVYWYRQLPEEGLKFMVYLQKENIIDESGMPKERFSAEFPKEGPSILRIQQVVRGDSAAYFCASSPTGTGGDEQYFGPGTRLTVT.

The V and J genes are TRBV4-2 and TRBJ2-1, with D perhaps TRBD1 (6 bases). V was clipped by 0 bases and J by 8 bases, with 11 bases between them. This CDR3 comprises 14 residues. Germline V CDR1 and CDR2: LGHNA, YNFKEQ. CDR3: CASSQETGFDEQFF. The CDR3 DNA follows: TGTGCCAGCAGCCAAGAAACAGGGTTCGATGAGCAGTTCTTC.

The J gene is TRBJ2-7, the V gene TRBV5-1, with 9 bases aligning to TRBD1. This CDR3 is built from 15 residues. After removal of 2 bases from V and 2 bases from J, the junction contained 5 bases not matched to a gene. The germline gives CDR1 SGHRS, CDR2 YFSETQ. The CDR3 reads CASSLTGGPTYEQYF. For the CDR3, the DNA is TGCGCCAGCAGCTTAACAGGGGGCCCGACCTACGAGCAGTACTTC.

The chain links TRBV7-2 to TRBJ2-1, with 8 bases matching TRBD2. The V gene end was trimmed by 5 bases and the J gene end by 4 bases; junction bases not matched to a gene: 13. This CDR3 region has 17 residues. CDR1 SGHTA and CDR2 FQGNSA come from the germline V gene. The chain's CDR3 is CASSLRGTSGRYNEQFF. The CDR3 nucleotides are TGTGCCAGCAGCCTCCGCGGTACTAGCGGCAGATACAATGAGCAGTTCTTC. Drawing the rest from reference TRBV7-2 and TRBJ2-1, the complete variable domain is GAGVSQSPSNKVTEKGKDVELRCDPISGHTALYWYRQSLGQGLEFLIYFQGNSAPDKSGLPSDRFSAERTGGSVSTLTIQRTQQEDSAVYLCASSLRGTSGRYNEQFFGPGTRLTVL.

The chain joins TRBV13 to TRBJ1-6; a possible D gene is TRBD1 (5 bases). The CDR3 contains 16 residues. CDR1 PRHDT and CDR2 FYEKMQ come from the germline V gene (reference sequence). Trimming took off 2 bases at V and 7 bases at J, with 15 bases between the two ends. CDR3 in DNA: TGTGCCAGCAGCTTACCCAGGGATCATACGAATTCACCCCTCCACTTT. It codes for CASSLPRDHTNSPLHF. Based on the CDR3 plus reference TRBV13 and TRBJ1-6, the full variable domain is AAGVIQSPRHLIKEKRETATLKCYPIPRHDTVYWYQQGPGQDPQFLISFYEKMQSDKGSIPDRFSAQQFSDYHSELNMSSLELGDSALYFCASSLPRDHTNSPLHFGNGTRLTVT.

DNA of the CDR3: TGTGCCAGCAGCCAAGAAATTGTAGCGGGAGAGGATGAGCAGTTCTTC. Translating gives CASSQEIVAGEDEQFF. The chain has TRBV14 and TRBJ2-1, with 9 positions matching TRBD2. CDR3 length: 16 residues. V trimming: 0 bases; J trimming: 8 bases; junction bases outside the gene matches: 8. CDR1 and CDR2 (germline): SGHDN, FVKESK.

V gene TRBV5-4 combines with J gene TRBJ1-1, with TRBD1 identical over 7 bases. The junction had 4 bases not matched to a gene; V was cut back by 4 bases and J by 1 base. CDR3 length: 14 amino acids. Germline CDR1 is SGHNT and CDR2 is YYREEE (reference sequence). For the CDR3, the DNA is TGTGCCAGCAGCGCGGGACAGAAGAACACTGAAGCTTTCTTT. The encoded protein is CASSAGQKNTEAFF.

The V call is TRBV29-1, the J call TRBJ2-7; possibly TRBD1 for D (6 bases). This CDR3 has 12 amino acids. Trimming stripped 6 bases from V and 6 bases from J, with 15 bases between. Germline values: CDR1 SQVTM, CDR2 ANQGSEA. CDR3 sequence (DNA): TGCAGCGTCGGCAGGACAGTTCGCGAGCAGTACTTC. It encodes CSVGRTVREQYF.

The chain uses TRBV4-2 and TRBJ2-2; TRBD2 matches at 10 bases. Germline lookup yields CDR1 LGHNA and CDR2 YNFKEQ. With 0 bases clipped from V and 5 bases from J, the junction kept 6 bases outside the gene matches. This CDR3 spans 17 amino acids. CDR3 DNA sequence: TGTGCCAGCAGCCAAGATCCTAGCGGGAGCATGACCGGGGAGCTGTTTTTT. Translation: CASSQDPSGSMTGELFF.

V gene TRBV7-3 combines with J gene TRBJ2-3; 9 positions match TRBD2. The germline V gene has CDR1 SGHTA and CDR2 FQGTGA. V was pared by 2 bases and J by 8 bases, with 8 bases of the junction left unmatched. There are 15 residues in the CDR3. The CDR3: CASSLRAGGEATQYF. The CDR3 DNA follows: TGTGCCAGCAGCTTACGGGCGGGAGGGGAGGCTACGCAGTATTTT. The variable domain in full, completed from reference TRBV7-3 and TRBJ2-3, reads GAGVSQTPSNKVTEKGKYVELRCDPISGHTALYWYRQSLGQGPEFLIYFQGTGAADDSGLPNDRFFAVRPEGSVSTLKIQRTERGDSAVYLCASSLRAGGEATQYFGPGTRLTVL.

The J gene is TRBJ2-7, the V gene TRBV5-8; 13 bases are a match to TRBD2. Germline assignment: CDR1 SGHTS and CDR2 YDEGEE. The V gene end was trimmed by 1 base and the J gene end by 2 bases; junction bases not matched to a gene: 6. The CDR3 has 17 amino acids. The DNA of the CDR3 is TGTGCCAGCAGCTTGTTCCGGGGACTAGCGGGAACCTACGAGCAGTACTTC. Residues: CASSLFRGLAGTYEQYF.

This clone was recorded a few times. The rearrangement joins TRBV30 to TRBJ2-2; D might be TRBD1 (5 bases). Per the germline V gene, CDR1 is GTSNPN and CDR2 is SVGIG (reference sequence). This CDR3 comprises 14 residues. With 5 bases removed from V and 2 bases from J, the gap between germline ends came to 12 bases. The CDR3 DNA is TGTGCCTGGGGGCGAGACAGTAACACCGGGGAGCTGTTTTTT. The encoded protein is CAWGRDSNTGELFF.

The V gene is TRBV3-1 (or the pseudogene TRBV3-2), the J gene TRBJ1-4; weak D call: TRBD1 (5 bases). The CDR3 length is 16 residues. Germline V lookup: CDR1 LGHDT, CDR2 YNNKEL (reference sequence). V lost 3 bases to trimming and J lost 4 bases, with 15 bases between them. The CDR3 bases are TGTGCCAGCAGCCAGCGAGGAAACAGGAATAATGAAAAACTGTTTTTT. This sequence encodes CASSQRGNRNNEKLFF.

This clone was recorded at least ten times. The V call is TRBV13, the J call TRBJ2-1; the match to TRBD2 covers 10 bases. J was trimmed by 6 bases and V by 5 bases; bases with no gene match: 7. Germline V lookup: CDR1 PRHDT, CDR2 FYEKMQ (reference sequence). The CDR3 is 15 residues long. Written as DNA, the CDR3 is TGTGCCAGCAGCACCCGGTCTAGCGGGAGCAATGAGCAGTTCTTC. Translated, it gives CASSTRSSGSNEQFF.

The V gene is TRBV5-1, the J gene TRBJ2-1, with D maybe TRBD2 (5 bases). The germline V and J ends were trimmed by 3 bases and 0 bases, with 10 bases remaining between them. This CDR3 has 15 amino acids. Germline V lookup: CDR1 SGHRS, CDR2 YFSETQ. In nucleotides, the CDR3 is TGCGCCAGCAGCTCCAGCGGAGCCTCCTACAATGAGCAGTTCTTC. Translated, it gives CASSSSGASYNEQFF.

The gene calls are TRBV2 and TRBJ2-7; tentative D call: TRBD2 (6 bases). V lost 5 bases to trimming and J lost 6 bases, with 14 bases between them. The CDR3 is made up of 13 amino acids. Per the germline V gene, CDR1 is SNHLY and CDR2 is FYNNEI. The DNA for the CDR3 is TGTGCCAGCAGTTATACTAGCCCGGGCGAGCAGTACTTC. As protein: CASSYTSPGEQYF.

This chain joins TRBV19 and TRBJ2-7; D is uncertain. Deletions cut 4 bases from V and 1 base from J, with 8 bases between. The CDR3 runs to 13 residues. The germline V gene has CDR1 LNHDA and CDR2 SQIVND (reference sequence). The CDR3 DNA is TGTGCCAGTAGTAAGACTGTTTCCTACGAGCAGTACTTC. It translates to CASSKTVSYEQYF.

To note about this clone: The same CDR3 arises from other DNA sequences in this sample as well. The rearrangement joins TRBV7-2 to TRBJ2-3; 7 nucleotides match TRBD2. The germline CDR1 and CDR2 sequences are SGHTA and FQGNSA. V lost 0 bases, J lost 6 bases, and 3 bases stayed unmatched. The CDR3 runs 14 residues. Here the CDR3 reads CASSLAGAGDTQYF. Here the CDR3 DNA reads TGTGCCAGCAGCTTAGCGGGAGCGGGGGATACGCAGTATTTT.

This clone was observed a few times. This sequence joins TRBV5-8 and TRBJ2-1, with D possibly being TRBD2 (6 bases). This CDR3 contains 14 residues. V dropped 9 bases and J dropped 4 bases, with 17 bases sitting between them. Germline CDR1 and CDR2: SGHTS and YDEGEE. CDR3 nucleotide sequence: TGTGCCACCCCTCGGGCTAGCGCGTACAATGAGCAGTTCTTC. This gives the protein CATPRASAYNEQFF.

The rearrangement joins TRBV7-9 to TRBJ2-3; D gene uncertain. CDR3 length: 14 amino acids. The germline V and J ends were trimmed by 6 bases and 0 bases, with 10 bases remaining between them. CDR1 and CDR2 from the germline V gene are SEHNR and FQNEAQ (reference sequence). The chain's CDR3 is CASSPMASTDTQYF. CDR3 nucleotide sequence: TGTGCCAGCAGTCCAATGGCTAGCACAGATACGCAGTATTTT.